Following are 5 T cell receptor beta chains from one sample sequenced in a study of monozygotic twins with inflammatory bowel disease. Reanalyzing the 5' RACE reads, TCRdb keeps one entry per CDR3 protein, without DNA. This sample contains some 440,000 distinct CDR3 sequences. Material: blood. The receptors stem from a human donor with ulcerative colitis or Crohn's disease, or a healthy co-twin of an affected twin (not recorded which).

The gene calls are TRBV13 and TRBJ2-7; lacking DNA, the TRBD1 call made by TCRdb goes unchecked. Germline V gene sequence: CDR1 PRHDT, CDR2 FYEKMQ (reference sequence). CDR3 length: 15 residues. Here the CDR3 reads CASSFVGQQVYEQYF.

The rearrangement uses TRBV6-2 or TRBV6-3 and TRBJ2-7. This CDR3 is built from 13 residues. Germline V lookup: CDR1 MNHEY, CDR2 SVGEGT. The CDR3 sequence is CASRTHSSYEQYF.

The chain has TRBV5-1 and TRBJ2-1; with no DNA, the TCRdb D assignment of TRBD1 cannot be verified. The CDR3 has 17 amino acids. CDR1 is SGHRS and CDR2 is YFSETQ in the germline V gene. The CDR3 is CASSSTGSRSSYNEQFF.

The chain uses TRBV12-3 or TRBV12-4 and TRBJ2-7; TCRdb indicates TRBD1, and absent DNA this call remains unverified. The CDR3 is 14 residues long. CDR3 in amino acids: CASSLRLGEYEQYF.

The V call is TRBV9, the J call TRBJ2-5; TCRdb outputs TRBD1, but without DNA this stays unchecked. Germline CDR1 is SGDLS and CDR2 is YYNGEE. CDR3 length: 15 amino acids. CDR3 residues: CASSVGGVPPETQYF.